This TCR beta chain derives from a study of human T cells and chemical hapten exposure (dated by TCRdb to about 2021). Regarding the study in general: For sensitization, 2% DPC in acetone was applied to an approximately 2 cm by approximately 2 cm area of upper inner arm skin. Patients additionally received weekly therapeutic DPC doses to the scalp throughout the approximately 24-week study period. Patch testing was done on the upper back using Finn chambers containing 0.01% DPC, and results were scored after 6 days according to International Contact Dermatitis Research Group standards. The patient cohort, mostly female, included alopecia areata with under or over 50% scalp involvement, alopecia totalis and alopecia universalis. Libraries were pooled for sequencing, and per-sample TCR yields varied mainly because of small differences in library volumes within the pool. Peripheral blood TCR repertoire changes were tracked in vivo in alopecia patients during primary and secondary sensitization to the hapten diphenylcyclopropenone (DPC). Blood samples were taken from patients before sensitization (week 0) and then at 2, 6 and about 24 weeks after DPC sensitization. About 27 alopecia patients gave blood for TCR sequencing at one to four time points (pre-sensitization, 2, 6 and 24 weeks). The paper as a whole reports these results and caveats: Patch test score correlated positively with the number of PT1 expanded TCRs, reaching significance at thresholds 8, 16 and 32 but not at 4. Alopecia, a presumed autoimmune disease, was present in all patients, so the immune response of the patients might differ from that of healthy individuals. Significantly more large CDR3 similarity clusters were formed by expanded TCRs than by pre-sensitization or healthy control sets, consistent with antigen-driven responses. No change with DPC sensitization was found in the number of TCRs above 1 in 1000 frequency, and no evidence of global repertoire structure alterations was found. Repeated subsampling changed both the strength of the expansion versus patch-test correlation and the threshold at which that correlation became significant.

Taken with the paper, the label for time point translates to: pre-sensitization, week 0. Per the publication, the treatment or condition label means: therapeutic diphenylcyclopropenone sensitization with weekly scalp DPC. Blood at each patch-test visit was drawn before the patch test was applied. Patients were considered eligible if aged 18 to 70, diagnosed with alopecia and deemed suitable for DPC therapy, and patients were excluded if pregnant. Total RNA was extracted from unfractionated whole blood that had been collected in Tempus Blood RNA tubes. As for this clonotype: The antigen this receptor binds is unknown. No base quality information exists; no much larger clone differs at one position.

To prepare the library, RACE was applied. The data were produced on a NextSeq 500. Library preparation attached unique molecular identifiers to individual cDNA molecules for quantitative, reproducible TCR counting. For every blood RNA sample, sequencing covered both the TCR alpha and TCR beta chains. For the original study's pipeline: The median number of TCRs per sample was over 85,000, ranging from roughly 23,224 to 700,000. The Decombinator software suite was used to annotate V, J and CDR3 in the TCR reads. To make PS versus PT1 abundance plots, every sample was subsampled to the same number of TCRs (28,000). TCRs were defined as expanded if absent before sensitization and observed at least eight times at the 2-week time point. TCRdb reran the public reads through fastp at Q25 and MiXCR, keeping productive beta chains. Identical CDR3 protein sequences are pooled into one entry, listed with their most common genes and DNA. TCRdb, not the original authors, processed these V and J calls. For this sample there are over 70,000 distinct CDR3 sequences; less than 15% appear just once. The ten largest clones add up to over 3.5% of the sample.

Measured from the cysteine to the phenylalanine, the CDR3 is 13 residues long. Just the 39-base CDR3 DNA is kept, in frame starting at base 1. CDR1 and CDR2, looked up from the germline V gene, are MNHEY and SVGAGI. The germline ends are 12 bases apart after V is trimmed by 6 bases and J by 7 bases. The sample was whole blood, taken in connection with sensitization to the hapten diphenylcyclopropenone (DPC). The origin of this receptor is a woman aged 50 to 60 with alopecia areata. Some clones in this sample may be carry-over from other donors' samples. Here the chain combines TRBV6-5 and TRBJ1-4; too little of a D gene remains to name it. The DNA sequence is given as TGTGCCAGCAGCCGCGGACTTGGTGAAAAACTGTTTTTT. Translated, it reads CASSRGLGEKLFF.